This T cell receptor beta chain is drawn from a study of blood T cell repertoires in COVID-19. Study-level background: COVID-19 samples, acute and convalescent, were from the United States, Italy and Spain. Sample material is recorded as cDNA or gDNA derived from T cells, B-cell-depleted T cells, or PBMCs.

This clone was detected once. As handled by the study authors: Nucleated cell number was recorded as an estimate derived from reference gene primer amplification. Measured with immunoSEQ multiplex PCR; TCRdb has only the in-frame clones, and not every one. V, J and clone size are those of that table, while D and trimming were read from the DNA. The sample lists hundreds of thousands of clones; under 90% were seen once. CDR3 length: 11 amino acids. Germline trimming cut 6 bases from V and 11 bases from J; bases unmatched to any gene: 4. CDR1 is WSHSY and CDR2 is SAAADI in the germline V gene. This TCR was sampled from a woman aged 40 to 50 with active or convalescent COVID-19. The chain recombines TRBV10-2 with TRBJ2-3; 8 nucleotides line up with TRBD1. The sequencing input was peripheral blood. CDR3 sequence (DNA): TGCGCCAGCAGGACAGGGGTCGTGCAGTATTTT. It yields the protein CASRTGVVQYF.